Below, 10 T cell receptor beta chains from the same sample are listed, as sequenced in a study of Ad26.COV2.S vaccination and SARS-CoV-2 variants. Described treatment: some 19 received Ad26.COV2.S at low or high dose, single or two shots; about 5 received placebo; per-sample allocation not given. The samples were gathered on day 63 after the first injection of vaccine or placebo. Repertoires were generated with immunoSEQ multiplex PCR, while TCRdb's copy carries only in-frame clones and drops some. This table has approximately 410,000 clones, roughly 88% appearing once. The sequenced sample was peripheral blood, obtained in a trial of Ad26.COV2.S vaccine versus placebo. Receptor source: a person aged 18-65 years who received the Ad26.COV2.S COVID-19 vaccine or a placebo.

The rearrangement uses TRBV7-8 and TRBJ1-5; D possibly corresponds to TRBD1 (5 bases). V lost 1 base to trimming and J lost 11 bases, with 18 bases between them. The V gene's germline CDR1 is SGHVS and CDR2 FQNEAQ. The CDR3 consists of 15 residues. The CDR3 is CASSLDWGPKESQHF. DNA of the CDR3: TGTGCCAGCAGCTTAGACTGGGGCCCAAAGGAGTCCCAGCATTTT. Based on the CDR3 plus reference TRBV7-8 and TRBJ1-5, the full variable domain is GAGVSQSPRYKVAKRGQDVALRCDPISGHVSLFWYQQALGQGPEFLTYFQNEAQLDKSGLPSDRFFAERPEGSVSTLKIQRTQQEDSAVYLCASSLDWGPKESQHFGDGTRLSIL.

The chain carries TRBV7-6 and TRBJ2-7; D is ambiguous. The CDR3 runs 14 residues. With 1 base removed from V and 2 bases from J, the gap between germline ends came to 9 bases. The germline CDR1 and CDR2 sequences are SGHVS and FNYEAQ. CDR3 sequence reads: CASSLGTPPYEQYF. The CDR3 DNA is TGTGCCAGCAGCTTAGGAACACCTCCCTACGAGCAGTACTTC. Variable domain in full (rest from reference TRBV7-6 and TRBJ2-7): GAGVSQSPRYKVTKRGQDVALRCDPISGHVSLYWYRQALGQGPEFLTYFNYEAQQDKSGLPNDRFSAERPEGSISTLTIQRTEQRDSAMYRCASSLGTPPYEQYFGPGTRLTVT.

The rearrangement links TRBV7-8 to TRBJ1-2; TRBD1 aligns across 7 bases. Per the germline V gene, CDR1 is SGHVS and CDR2 is FQNEAQ. V was clipped by 1 base and J by 5 bases; unmatched bases: 7. This CDR3 spans 15 amino acids. CDR3 sequence (DNA): TGTGCCAGCAGCTTAGGACAGGGACCAAGATATGGCTACACCTTC. Amino acid sequence: CASSLGQGPRYGYTF.

The rearrangement uses TRBV2 and TRBJ2-5; D is undetermined. Germline loops: CDR1 SNHLY, CDR2 FYNNEI. This CDR3 contains 15 residues. Between the trimmed V and J ends, which lost 6 bases and 1 base, there was a span of 15 bases. This chain's CDR3 is CASSLTRAVQETQYF. CDR3 DNA sequence: TGTGCCAGCAGCCTAACTCGGGCGGTCCAAGAGACCCAGTACTTC.

This clone was seen only once. V and J are TRBV5-1 and TRBJ2-4; tentative D call: TRBD2 (5 bases). Germline assignment: CDR1 SGHRS and CDR2 YFSETQ. V lost 3 bases to trimming and J lost 1 base, with 5 bases between them. This CDR3 has 13 residues. As DNA, the CDR3 is TGCGCCAGCAGCTCGGGGGCCAAAAACATTCAGTACTTC. It codes for CASSSGAKNIQYF.

This rearrangement joins TRBV28 to TRBJ2-1, with 8 positions matching TRBD2. The V gene end was trimmed by 6 bases and the J gene end by 5 bases; junction bases not matched to a gene: 6. Germline V gene lookup returns CDR1 MDHEN and CDR2 SYDVKM. This CDR3 has 14 amino acids. The DNA for the CDR3 is TGTGCCAGCAGGAGCGGGGGTACTAACAATGAGCAGTTCTTC. Translated, it gives CASRSGGTNNEQFF.

The chain couples TRBV7-9 to TRBJ2-1; 7 nucleotides line up with TRBD1. Trimming removed 4 bases from V and 7 bases from J; junction bases left unmatched: 10. From germline, CDR1 is SEHNR and CDR2 FQNEAQ (reference sequence). The CDR3 totals 15 residues. The CDR3 DNA reads as TGTGCCAGCAGCTACAGGACAGGTACCCAAAATGAGCAGTTCTTC. Translating it yields CASSYRTGTQNEQFF.

J is TRBJ2-3 and V is TRBV24-1; 7 nucleotides line up with TRBD1. The trim removed 0 bases at V and 7 bases at J, leaving 12 bases unmatched. CDR1 and CDR2 (germline): KGHDR, SFDVKD. The CDR3 has 17 residues. CDR3: CATSDLPSGQYVNTQYF. Here the CDR3 DNA reads TGTGCCACCAGTGATTTGCCGTCGGGACAGTACGTGAATACGCAGTATTTT.

The chain is built from TRBV25-1 and TRBJ1-6; D is uncertain. The V end lost 7 bases, the J end lost 7 bases, and 14 bases lay between the germline ends. Germline values: CDR1 MGHDK, CDR2 SYGVNS. CDR3 size: 14 residues. In DNA, the CDR3 is TGTGCCAGCACGGCGAGACTGGGGAATTCACCCCTCCACTTT. This gives the protein CASTARLGNSPLHF.

The sample holds a few counts of this clone. The chain is built from TRBV15 and TRBJ1-6; 7 bases are shared with TRBD1. Per the germline V gene, CDR1 is LNHNV and CDR2 is YYDKDF (reference sequence). This CDR3 is built from 16 residues. Unmatched junction bases numbered 3, after V lost 4 bases and J lost 0 bases. This chain's CDR3 is CATSKTGSSYNSPLHF. CDR3 nucleotide sequence: TGTGCCACCAGCAAGACAGGGAGCTCCTATAATTCACCCCTCCACTTT.